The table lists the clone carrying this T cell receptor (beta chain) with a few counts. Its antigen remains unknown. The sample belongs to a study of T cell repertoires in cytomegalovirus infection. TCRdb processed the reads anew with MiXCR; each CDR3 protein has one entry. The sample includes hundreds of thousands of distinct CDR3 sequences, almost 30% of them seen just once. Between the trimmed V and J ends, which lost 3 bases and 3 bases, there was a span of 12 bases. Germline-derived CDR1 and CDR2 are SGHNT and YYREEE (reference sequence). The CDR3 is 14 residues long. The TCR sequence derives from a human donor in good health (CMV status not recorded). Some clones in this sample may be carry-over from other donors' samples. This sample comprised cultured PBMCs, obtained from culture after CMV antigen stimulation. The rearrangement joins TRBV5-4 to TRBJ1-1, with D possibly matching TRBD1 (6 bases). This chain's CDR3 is CASSSEGGYTEAFF. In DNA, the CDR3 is TGTGCCAGCAGCTCGGAGGGGGGGTACACTGAAGCTTTCTTT.